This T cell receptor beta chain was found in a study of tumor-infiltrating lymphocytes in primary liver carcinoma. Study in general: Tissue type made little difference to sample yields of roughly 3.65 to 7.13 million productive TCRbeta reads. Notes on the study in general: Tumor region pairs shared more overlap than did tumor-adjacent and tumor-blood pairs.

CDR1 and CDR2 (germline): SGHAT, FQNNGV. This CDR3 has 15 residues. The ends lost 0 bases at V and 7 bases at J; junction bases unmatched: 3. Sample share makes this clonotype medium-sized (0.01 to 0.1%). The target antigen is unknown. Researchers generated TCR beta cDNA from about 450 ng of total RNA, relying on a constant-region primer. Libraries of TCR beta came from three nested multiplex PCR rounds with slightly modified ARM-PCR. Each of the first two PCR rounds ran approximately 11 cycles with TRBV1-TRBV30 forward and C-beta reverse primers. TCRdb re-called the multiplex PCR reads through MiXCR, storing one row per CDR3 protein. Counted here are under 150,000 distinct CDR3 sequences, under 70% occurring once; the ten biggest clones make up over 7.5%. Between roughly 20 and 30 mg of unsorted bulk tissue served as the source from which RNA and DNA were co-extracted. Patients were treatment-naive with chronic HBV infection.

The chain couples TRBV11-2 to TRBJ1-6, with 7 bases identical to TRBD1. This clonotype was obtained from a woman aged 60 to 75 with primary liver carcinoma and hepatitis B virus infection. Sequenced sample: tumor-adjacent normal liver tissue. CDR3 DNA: TGTGCCAGCAGCTTAGAGTCGGGACAGAATTCACCCCTCCACTTT. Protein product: CASSLESGQNSPLHF.